The next 4 T cell receptor beta chains were all read from a single sample in a study of T-cell memory formation after mild COVID-19 (dated by TCRdb to about 2021). Libraries came from 5' RACE. Sequencing used an Illumina NovaSeq 6000. TCRdb applied fastp at Q25 and MiXCR to the public reads, then kept only in-frame beta chains. Rows with a matching CDR3 protein are joined into one entry that keeps the most common DNA and genes. This sample is represented by over 45,000 distinct CDR3 sequences; roughly a quarter of them were singletons. The ten most abundant clones make up about 42% of the sample. The source material was PBMCs or a T cell subset sorted from them (not recorded which). All receptors come from a man between 18 and 29 years old who had mild COVID-19 (a few samples of this study predate the infection). The sample titles of this study are shuffled in the database, so cell type and time point are left out; the donor was told from shared clones.

The V and J genes are TRBV20-1 and TRBJ2-2; D gene uncertain. Trimming removed 0 bases at V and 1 base at J, with 3 bases between. The CDR3 covers 13 residues. From germline, CDR1 is DFQATT and CDR2 SNEGSKA (reference sequence). CDR3 protein: CSAREENTGELFF. The CDR3 DNA reads TGCAGTGCTAGAGAAGAGAACACCGGGGAGCTGTTTTTT.

This rearrangement joins TRBV4-1 to TRBJ2-7, with 8 bases aligning to TRBD1. Trimming cost V 4 bases and J 6 bases; bases outside gene matches: 8. The CDR3 consists of 14 residues. Germline CDR1 is MGHRA and CDR2 is YSYEKL. Written as DNA, the CDR3 is TGCGCCAGCAGCCCGGACAGGGTATTCGCCGAGCAGTACGTC. Its translation is CASSPDRVFAEQYV.

The chain recombines TRBV6-2 or TRBV6-3 with TRBJ2-7; possibly TRBD2 for D (5 bases). Germline CDR1 and CDR2: MNHEY and SVGEGT. The CDR3 is made up of 13 amino acids. The V and J ends lost 0 bases and 2 bases respectively, with 5 bases between them. This CDR3 is CASSYSRAYEQYF. CDR3 nucleotide sequence: TGTGCCAGCAGTTACTCGAGGGCCTACGAGCAGTACTTC.

In this sample, this clonotype turned up many times. This rearrangement joins TRBV29-1 to TRBJ2-2; TRBD1 or TRBD2 may be the D gene (6 bases each). Germline-derived CDR1 and CDR2 are SQVTM and ANQGSEA. The CDR3 runs to 13 residues. Trimming stripped 3 bases from V and 7 bases from J, with 12 bases between. The CDR3 spells CSVEEGENGELFF. The CDR3 DNA is TGCAGCGTTGAGGAGGGGGAGAACGGGGAGCTGTTTTTT.